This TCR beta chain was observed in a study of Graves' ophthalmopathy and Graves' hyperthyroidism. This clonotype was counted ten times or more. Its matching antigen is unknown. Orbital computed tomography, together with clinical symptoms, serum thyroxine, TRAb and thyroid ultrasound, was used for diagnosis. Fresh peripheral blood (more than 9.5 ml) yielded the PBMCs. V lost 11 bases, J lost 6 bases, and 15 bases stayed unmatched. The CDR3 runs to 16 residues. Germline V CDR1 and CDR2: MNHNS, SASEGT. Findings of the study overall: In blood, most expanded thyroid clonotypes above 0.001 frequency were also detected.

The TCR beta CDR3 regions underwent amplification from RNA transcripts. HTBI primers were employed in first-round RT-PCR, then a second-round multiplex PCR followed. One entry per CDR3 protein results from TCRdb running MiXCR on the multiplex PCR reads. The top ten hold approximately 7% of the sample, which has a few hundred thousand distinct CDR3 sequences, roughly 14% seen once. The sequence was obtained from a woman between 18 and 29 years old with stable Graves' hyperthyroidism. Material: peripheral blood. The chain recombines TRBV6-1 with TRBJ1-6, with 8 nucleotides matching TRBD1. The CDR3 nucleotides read TGTGCCCTAAAAGGGGAACGGGACAGGAGTAATTCACCCCTCCACTTT. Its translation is CALKGERDRSNSPLHF.